Detailed here is one TCR beta chain. Its antigen is undetermined. This sample was taken from a study of shared clonotypes between healthy human individuals. Turning to the study itself: Per-donor plates numbered three CD4 naive, three CD4 memory, two CD8 naive and one CD8 memory.

Findings and caveats of the study: Sorted-subset samples were not fully sequenced, rarefaction indicated.

Germline assignment: CDR1 MNHEY and CDR2 SMNVEV (reference sequence). Trimming stripped 5 bases from V and 0 bases from J, with 8 bases between. The CDR3 runs 15 residues. The assay was immunoSEQ multiplex PCR, and TCRdb's table has in-frame clones only and misses some. The sample lists about 1.1 million clones, about 80% seen once, with 0.89% in the top ten. The chain uses TRBV27 and TRBJ2-6; D gene ambiguous. Sequenced sample: memory CD4+ T cells from PBMCs. Documented subset: CD45RA-negative fraction. This TCR was sampled from a young man in good health. Some clones in this sample may be carry-over from other donors' samples. CDR3 residues: CASSTRRSGANVLTF. CDR3 coding DNA: TGTGCCAGCAGTACAAGACGCTCTGGGGCCAACGTCCTGACTTTC.